This T cell receptor beta chain is from a study of cytomegalovirus exposure and HLA in healthy donors. CDR3 length equals 14 residues. Deletions cut 0 bases from V and 8 bases from J, with 14 bases between. Germline CDR1 and CDR2: SGDLS and YYNGEE. Samples came from healthy bone marrow donors. The PCR contained 60 Vbeta and 13 Jbeta primers. Using immunoSEQ multiplex PCR, the repertoire was profiled, and TCRdb retains in-frame clones only, with some absent. Among roughly 150,000 clones listed, 60% to 80% were seen once. This clone was observed a handful of times. This rearrangement joins TRBV9 to TRBJ1-2; no reliable D call. The receptor comes from a man aged 18 to 29 in good health and CMV-seropositive. Source material: PBMCs. DNA of the CDR3: TGTGCCAGCAGCGTAGCTGTCACCACTCGCGGCTACACCTTC. Translated: CASSVAVTTRGYTF.